These 29 T cell receptor beta chains share one sample of origin, sequenced in a study of cytotoxic CD8 clonotypes in ibrutinib-treated CLL. Assay used: immunoSEQ multiplex PCR; TCRdb lists only in-frame clones, some missing. The sample contains tens of thousands of clones, about 75% of which appear only once. The specimen was PBMCs, collected after 36 months of ibrutinib treatment. The receptors were sampled from a human donor with chronic lymphocytic leukemia.

This chain joins TRBV9 and TRBJ1-3, with TRBD1 identical over 8 bases. The CDR3 sequence is 14 residues long. Trimming removed 3 bases from V and 4 bases from J; junction bases left unmatched: 3. The germline CDR1 and CDR2 sequences are SGDLS and YYNGEE. This CDR3 reads CASSEGQVGNTIYF. CDR3 in DNA: TGTGCCAGCAGCGAGGGACAGGTGGGAAACACCATATATTTT.

This clone was recorded a few times. In nucleotides, the CDR3 is TGCGCCAGCAGCTTTCAGGATCGGGGTGAAGCTTTCTTT. It encodes CASSFQDRGEAFF. The chain couples TRBV5-1 to TRBJ1-1; D is unclear. The CDR3 is 13 residues long. The germline gives CDR1 SGHRS, CDR2 YFSETQ. V was cut by 2 bases and J by 7 bases, with 12 bases left in between.

This clone was seen once. This chain uses TRBV9 with TRBJ2-7, with D tentatively TRBD1 (5 bases). Trimming cost V 0 bases and J 3 bases, with 13 bases left between them. Germline CDR1 is SGDLS and CDR2 is YYNGEE. The CDR3 has 15 amino acids. CDR3 region: CASSVAVQDNYEQYF. The CDR3 DNA is TGTGCCAGCAGCGTAGCTGTACAGGACAACTACGAGCAGTACTTC.

The chain is built from TRBV9 and TRBJ2-7; no firm D call. Germline V gene lookup returns CDR1 SGDLS and CDR2 YYNGEE. CDR3 length equals 15 residues. Trimming cost V 4 bases and J 2 bases, with 16 bases left between them. For the CDR3, the DNA is TGTGCCAGCAGCCCTATACCACTCGCTCCCTACGAGCAGTACTTC. This codes for CASSPIPLAPYEQYF.

The chain employs TRBV27 and TRBJ2-7; D is uncertain. CDR1 MNHEY and CDR2 SMNVEV come from the germline V gene (reference sequence). Trimming left V 2 bases short and J 2 bases short, with 7 bases between. This CDR3 contains 13 residues. CDR3 sequence reads: CASSLKEPYEQYF. The CDR3, as DNA: TGTGCCAGCAGTTTAAAGGAACCCTACGAGCAGTACTTC.

A few counts support this clone. V gene TRBV5-1 combines with J gene TRBJ1-2, with D uncertain. This CDR3 contains 13 residues. The V end was cut by 0 bases, the J end by 8 bases, with 11 bases between. CDR1 is SGHRS and CDR2 is YFSETQ in the germline V gene. The CDR3 region is CASSLAPNGGYTF. The CDR3 bases are TGCGCCAGCAGCTTGGCCCCCAACGGCGGCTACACCTTC.

The rearrangement links TRBV6-5 to TRBJ1-6, with 9 bases aligning to TRBD1. In germline, CDR1 is MNHEY, CDR2 SVGAGI. This CDR3 region has 14 residues. The V gene end was trimmed by 5 bases and the J gene end by 9 bases; junction bases not matched to a gene: 5. Here the CDR3 DNA reads TGTGCCAGCAGTCCCCAGACAGGGGGTTCACCCCTCCACTTT. Translated, it gives CASSPQTGGSPLHF.

The chain couples TRBV4-3 to TRBJ2-1, with D hard to call. Trimming stripped 0 bases from V and 10 bases from J, with 10 bases between. The CDR3 is made up of 13 amino acids. CDR1 and CDR2 (germline): LGHNA, YSLEER. The CDR3: CASSQEDFEEQFF. Here the CDR3 DNA reads TGCGCCAGCAGCCAAGAAGACTTTGAGGAGCAGTTCTTC.

In its sample, this clone was seen a few times. The V gene is TRBV5-1, the J gene TRBJ1-2; a possible D gene is TRBD1 (5 bases). Germline V gives CDR1 SGHRS, CDR2 YFSETQ. CDR3 length: 14 amino acids. With 0 bases removed from V and 7 bases from J, the gap between germline ends came to 13 bases. The CDR3 nucleotides are TGCGCCAGCAGCTTGGCGGGCAGGGAGGGTGGCTACACCTTC. Translating gives CASSLAGREGGYTF.

The chain's CDR3 is CASRGLVHSNQPQHF. CDR3 nucleotides: TGTGCCAGCAGAGGTTTAGTGCATAGCAATCAGCCCCAGCATTTT. This rearrangement joins TRBV27 to TRBJ1-5; D call uncertain. Germline lookup yields CDR1 MNHEY and CDR2 SMNVEV (reference sequence). Trimming cost V 6 bases and J 0 bases, with 12 bases left between them. This CDR3 has 15 amino acids.

This rearrangement joins TRBV9 to TRBJ2-5; 11 bases are a match to TRBD2. J gave up 1 base and V 4 bases, and 9 bases lay outside the gene matches. Germline assignment: CDR1 SGDLS and CDR2 YYNGEE. The CDR3 sequence is 17 residues long. The CDR3 protein is CASSPGWLAGGQETQYF. DNA of the CDR3: TGTGCCAGCAGCCCCGGGTGGCTAGCGGGGGGCCAAGAGACCCAGTACTTC. Full variable domain (missing parts from reference TRBV9 and TRBJ2-5): DSGVTQTPKHLITATGQRVTLRCSPRSGDLSVYWYQQSLDQGLQFLIQYYNGEERAKGNILERFSAQQFPDLHSELNLSSLELGDSALYFCASSPGWLAGGQETQYFGPGTRLLVL.

V is TRBV6-1 and J is TRBJ1-1; no definite D call. Germline V lookup: CDR1 MNHNS, CDR2 SASEGT. Trimming pared 7 bases from V and 3 bases from J, leaving 12 bases between. The CDR3 spans 13 residues. The CDR3 region is CASTIISDTEAFF. The CDR3 DNA reads TGTGCCAGCACAATCATAAGCGACACTGAAGCTTTCTTT.

This clone was counted a single time. V and J are TRBV27 and TRBJ1-1; D not certain. The CDR3 sequence is 14 residues long. V lost 5 bases and J lost 1, with 11 bases in between. Germline CDR1 reads MNHEY; CDR2 reads SMNVEV (reference sequence). The CDR3 protein is CASSPGMANTEAFF. For the CDR3, the DNA is TGTGCCAGCAGTCCCGGGATGGCGAACACTGAAGCTTTCTTT.

V usage is TRBV18 and J usage is TRBJ1-4; D is uncertain. This CDR3 comprises 14 residues. V lost 4 bases and J 3 bases, leaving 9 bases between the germline ends. CDR1 and CDR2 (germline): KGHSH, LQKENI. The CDR3 region has the DNA TGTGCCAGCTCACTCGACTGGGCTAATGAAAAACTGTTTTTT. It codes for CASSLDWANEKLFF. The full variable domain, completed using reference TRBV18 and TRBJ1-4, is NAGVMQNPRHLVRRRGQEARLRCSPMKGHSHVYWYRQLPEEGLKFMVYLQKENIIDESGMPKERFSAEFPKEGPSILRIQQVVRGDSAAYFCASSLDWANEKLFFGSGTQLSVL.

In nucleotides, the CDR3 is TGTGCCAGCAGCTTTTTCGGTCAGTTGGAAAAACTGTTTTTT. Amino acids: CASSFFGQLEKLFF. The chain employs TRBV7-9 and TRBJ1-4, with D hard to call. Trimming left V 3 bases short and J 8 bases short, with 13 bases between. Looked up from germline, CDR1 is SEHNR and CDR2 is FQNEAQ (reference sequence). The CDR3 runs to 14 residues.

V gene TRBV5-5 combines with J gene TRBJ1-2; D not resolved. Germline CDR1 SGHKS, CDR2 YYEKEE (reference sequence). V dropped 0 bases and J dropped 10 bases, with 10 bases sitting between them. The CDR3 consists of 12 residues. The CDR3 nucleotides read TGTGCCAGCAGCTTGGAGGACTTGTACTACACCTTC. Its translation: CASSLEDLYYTF.

A few counts support this clone. The chain recombines TRBV5-1 with TRBJ1-1; TRBD1 might be the D (6 bases). The CDR3 is 14 amino acids. Trimming removed 2 bases at V and 4 bases at J, with 12 bases between. Germline V gives CDR1 SGHRS, CDR2 YFSETQ. Here the CDR3 DNA reads TGCGCCAGCAGCTTAGCAGGGGAGGTCACTGAAGCTTTCTTT. Translation gives CASSLAGEVTEAFF.

This chain connects TRBV9 to TRBJ2-7; D possibly matches TRBD1 or TRBD2 (5 bases each). V gave up 2 bases and J gave up 5 bases, with 14 bases separating them. This CDR3 is built from 14 residues. Per germline, CDR1 SGDLS and CDR2 YYNGEE. The chain's CDR3 is CASSVGTLSNEQYF. The CDR3 DNA sequence: TGTGCCAGCAGCGTCGGGACCCTGAGCAACGAGCAGTACTTC.

The chain recombines TRBV2 with TRBJ2-7, with D hard to call. V dropped 4 bases and J dropped 4 bases, with 5 bases sitting between them. CDR3 length: 11 residues. The germline gives CDR1 SNHLY, CDR2 FYNNEI. In DNA, the CDR3 is TGTGCCAGCAGTGTGGAGTACGAGCAGTACTTC. Translation gives CASSVEYEQYF.

V gene TRBV7-2 combines with J gene TRBJ2-5; TRBD1 might be the D (5 bases). Germline CDR1 reads SGHTA; CDR2 reads FQGNSA. Deletions cut 5 bases from V and 4 bases from J, with 17 bases between. The length of the CDR3 is 15 residues. The CDR3 DNA sequence: TGTGCCAGCAGCCCTTTGAGTGAGACAGTAGAGACCCAGTACTTC. Translated, it gives CASSPLSETVETQYF.

V gene TRBV11-2 combines with J gene TRBJ2-1; TRBD2 is a possible D gene (5 bases). Germline CDR1 is SGHAT and CDR2 is FQNNGV. This CDR3 comprises 17 residues. With 3 bases removed from V and 0 bases from J, the gap between germline ends came to 15 bases. CDR3 nucleotide sequence: TGTGCCAGCAGCTTTTACCCTAGCCCGAGCTCCTACAATGAGCAGTTCTTC. This encodes CASSFYPSPSSYNEQFF.

The chain has TRBV5-1 and TRBJ1-1; D might be TRBD1 (6 bases). The CDR3 loop spans 14 amino acids. V dropped 6 bases and J dropped 4 bases, with 16 bases sitting between them. Germline assignment: CDR1 SGHRS and CDR2 YFSETQ. Here the CDR3 reads CASILSTGSTEAFF. In nucleotides, the CDR3 is TGCGCCAGCATCCTGTCTACAGGGAGCACTGAAGCTTTCTTT.

Comments on this clone: Its ends do not fully match the called genes, so a read error is possible. The chain uses TRBV29-1 and TRBJ1-2; no clear D. Germline CDR1 reads SQVTM; CDR2 reads ANQGSEA. The CDR3 spans 11 residues. The CDR3, as DNA: TGCAGCTTCCAGGACTCGGGAGGATTCATCTTC. Amino acids: CSFQDSGGFIF.

This clone came up once. The chain couples TRBV11-2 to TRBJ2-7, with D maybe TRBD1 (6 bases). CDR3 size: 16 residues. Germline V gene lookup returns CDR1 SGHAT and CDR2 FQNNGV. Deletions cut 5 bases from V and 0 bases from J, with 17 bases between. The CDR3 DNA sequence: TGTGCCAGCAGCCCCGAGGACAGCCTGAGCTCCTACGAGCAGTACTTC. This encodes CASSPEDSLSSYEQYF.

The J gene is TRBJ2-7, the V gene TRBV7-6; 9 nucleotides align to TRBD2. The CDR3 is 15 amino acids. Germline loops: CDR1 SGHVS, CDR2 FNYEAQ. The ends lost 3 bases at V and 2 bases at J; junction bases unmatched: 5. CDR3 region: CASSLGTSQTYEQYF. The CDR3 DNA reads as TGTGCCAGCAGCTTGGGGACTAGCCAGACCTACGAGCAGTACTTC.

V and J are TRBV7-9 and TRBJ2-3, with D tentatively TRBD2 (6 bases). The germline CDR1 and CDR2 sequences are SEHNR and FQNEAQ (reference sequence). Trimming left V 0 bases short and J 4 bases short, with 17 bases between. CDR3 length equals 17 residues. For the CDR3, the DNA is TGTGCCAGCAGCTTAGCGGGGACTCTAAAGTCCCCAGATACGCAGTATTTT. This encodes CASSLAGTLKSPDTQYF.

The chain employs TRBV20-1 and TRBJ2-3, with unresolved D. Between the trimmed V and J ends, which lost 5 bases and 6 bases, there was a span of 9 bases. The CDR3 sequence is 11 residues long. Germline V CDR1 and CDR2: DFQATT, SNEGSKA (reference sequence). Here the CDR3 reads CSAVDRDTQYF. DNA of the CDR3: TGCAGTGCTGTGGACCGGGATACGCAGTATTTT.

The rearrangement uses TRBV20-1 and TRBJ1-1; no clear D. CDR3 length equals 10 residues. Trimming left V 6 bases short and J 9 bases short, with 11 bases between. In germline, CDR1 is DFQATT, CDR2 SNEGSKA (reference sequence). CDR3 DNA sequence: TGCAGTGCCCCTGGTGTGAAAGCTTTCTTT. Encoded protein: CSAPGVKAFF.

This sequence joins TRBV4-1 and TRBJ2-7; D not certain. This CDR3 is 14 amino acids long. CDR1 and CDR2 from the germline V gene are MGHRA and YSYEKL. Deletions cut 2 bases from V and 1 base from J, with 9 bases between. CDR3 coding DNA: TGCGCCAGCAGCCAAACTAAGGAATCCTACGAGCAGTACTTC. Protein sequence: CASSQTKESYEQYF.